This T cell receptor beta chain was found in a study of CD8+ T cells in alopecia areata (dated by TCRdb to 2016 to 2019). About the study as a whole: Treated patients were enrolled in an open-label pilot trial of oral tofacitinib at 5 to 10 mg twice daily for moderate-to-severe alopecia areata. Biopsies were taken from tofacitinib-treated patients at baseline and again at 4 and 24 weeks into treatment, and several of those patients also had a later scalp biopsy. In humans, TCRbeta sequencing was performed on scalp tissue and on sorted CD4+ and CD8+ peripheral blood T cells from healthy controls and from patients with patchy or totalis/universalis alopecia areata. The study used high-throughput TCRbeta sequencing to examine T cell clonal expansion in alopecia areata, in both the C3H/HeJ mouse model and human patients. TCRbeta CDR3 regions were amplified by immunoSEQ multiplex PCR using 35 Vbeta forward and 13 Jbeta reverse primers. RNA was extracted with the PAXgene miRNA kit for fixed scalp, the miRNeasy kit for PBMCs, and the RNeasy kit for mouse skin. Tofacitinib was administered for 6 to 18 months, and 6 months of follow-up off drug were then conducted to assess delayed response and recurrence. Clonality in the scalp was compared among normal scalp (n=4), patchy alopecia areata scalp (n=8), and alopecia totalis/universalis scalp (n=8). Here is what the overall study found, with its caveats: Higher clonality and more expanded CD8+ clones were observed in lesional scalp than in normal scalp, particularly in alopecia totalis/universalis, a finding suggestive of antigenic drive. TCR sequences shared between patients were less clear than in mice, possibly partly because of HLA diversity in the patient population. Unlike mouse skin, where gammadelta T cells dominate, normal human skin contains resident alphabeta T cells that get sequenced too, which complicates analysis of the scalp TCR repertoire.

Trimmed from V: 4 bases; trimmed from J: 2 bases; junction bases lacking a gene match: 6. Reading the germline V gene gives CDR1 LGHNA and CDR2 YSLEER. The CDR3 goes from the cysteine to the phenylalanine over 16 residues. The only DNA kept is the CDR3, 48 bases in frame from the first base. As concerns this clone: It lacks a known antigen. No much larger clone is present one base from it, and per-base qualities are unavailable.

The label giving this sample's time point can be read as: baseline before oral tofacitinib. Peripheral blood and lesional scalp punch biopsies were obtained from patients with alopecia areata. PBMCs were isolated by density centrifugation and stained for CD3, CD4 and CD8, after which CD4+ and CD8+ T cells were sorted on a FACSAria. The library was made by the immunoSEQ multiplex PCR assay. RNA was extracted from all samples and reverse transcribed into cDNA, which served as template for TCR sequencing. First-strand cDNA was synthesized using SuperScript III with a 2:1 mix of oligo-dT and random hexamers. A synthetic immune receptor repertoire was used to gauge amplification bias, and whatever bias remained was removed computationally. Per the authors' processing: Raw reads were preprocessed to remove errors, and CDR3 was defined according to IMGT conventions as the region from the conserved cysteine to phenylalanine. Clonality was calculated as 1 minus Shannon entropy normalized by log2 of the number of productive unique TCRs. CD4 or CD8 identity of scalp clones was inferred by cross-referencing scalp TCRbeta sequences with sorted blood CD4 and CD8 repertoires. TCRdb carries this immuneACCESS record with in-frame sequences only. Its versions omit some clonotypes, under half of them owing to an unresolved V gene in the studies checked, with the rest unexplained. V and J calls and clone size are those listed in that table; D and trimming were worked out from the DNA. The sample table holds 150,000 or so clones, of which approximately 49% were seen once. The ten largest clones represent 18% of the sample.

The rearranged chain carries TRBV4-3 and TRBJ2-3; 10 central bases correspond to TRBD2. This TCR was recovered from a human donor with alopecia areata. The sequencing used CD8+ T cells sorted from blood, collected at week 0. This receptor has the CDR3 CASSPERGGFTDTQYF. Read as DNA, the sequence is TGCGCCAGCAGCCCTGAGCGGGGGGGCTTCACAGATACGCAGTATTTT.